A single sample gave rise to the 2 T cell receptor beta chains below, sequenced in a study of response to subunit inactivated influenza vaccine. One entry per CDR3 protein results from TCRdb running MiXCR on the RT-PCR reads. The sample holds 150,000 to 200,000 distinct CDR3 sequences; less than 15% are singletons and the top ten take 29%. The data were also submitted as part of a second study, on T cells expressing NK-cell markers. Turning to that study: The TCR beta cDNA came from 5'RACE template switching with UMIs.

Sequenced material: CD8+ T cells sorted from PBMCs, taken 11 to 12 days after vaccination. These receptors came from a man aged 50-60 years who received an inactivated influenza vaccine.

This chain joins TRBV20-1 and TRBJ2-3, with 9 nucleotides matching TRBD2. Germline values: CDR1 DFQATT, CDR2 SNEGSKA (reference sequence). V shed 1 base, J shed 1 base, and the junction held 3 bases outside the gene matches. The CDR3 has 15 amino acids. The CDR3 DNA reads TGCAGTGCTAGAGCCTCTAGCGGGGGCACAGATACGCAGTATTTT. It encodes CSARASSGGTDTQYF.

In this sample, this clonotype turned up a few times. The chain is built from TRBV24-1 and TRBJ2-7, with D possibly called TRBD1 or TRBD2 (5 bases each). The CDR3 length is 12 residues. Germline V CDR1 and CDR2: KGHDR, SFDVKD. Between the trimmed V and J ends, which lost 3 bases and 3 bases, there was a span of 5 bases. This CDR3 is CATSDGGYEQYF. For the CDR3, the DNA is TGTGCCACCAGTGATGGGGGCTACGAGCAGTACTTC.